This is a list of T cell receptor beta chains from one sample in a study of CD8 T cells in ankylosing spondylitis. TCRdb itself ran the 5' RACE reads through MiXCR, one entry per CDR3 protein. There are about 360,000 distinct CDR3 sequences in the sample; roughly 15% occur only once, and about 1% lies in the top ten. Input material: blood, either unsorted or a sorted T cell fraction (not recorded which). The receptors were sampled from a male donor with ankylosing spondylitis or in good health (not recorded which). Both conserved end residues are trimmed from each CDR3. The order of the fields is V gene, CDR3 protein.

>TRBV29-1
SVSHPFSGNTIY
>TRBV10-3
AISESRGAENYGYT
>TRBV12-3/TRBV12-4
ASSPTGGRNYGYT
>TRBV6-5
ASIGVRGYT
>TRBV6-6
ASSRQGNEQF
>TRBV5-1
ASSLARLAGDEQF
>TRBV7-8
ASSLDSGQGTYEQY
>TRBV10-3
AISSDINYGYT
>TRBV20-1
SARVRVTNEKLF
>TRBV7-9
ASSLGAGDYEQY
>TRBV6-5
ASSYGGEMNTEAF
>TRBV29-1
SVEKGGYGYT
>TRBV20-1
SARDWGMNTGELF
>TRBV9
ASRPLRTASRSTDTQY
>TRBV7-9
ASSPLAGFAYNEQF
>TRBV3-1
ASSQVGGNTEAF
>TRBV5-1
ASSLDHTEAF
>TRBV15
ATSQGSNTEAF
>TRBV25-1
ASSDLDAPLRANVLT